The 32 T cell receptor beta chains listed next were all sequenced from one sample in a study of T cell clonality in common variable immunodeficiency. Study-wide points: Common variable immunodeficiency TCR beta sequences reportedly had fewer deletions and N-nucleotide insertions.

These TCRs are of unknown antigen specificity. The table came from immunoSEQ multiplex PCR; TCRdb's copy has only in-frame clones and leaves some out. The profile covers 32,000 or so clones, none occurring a single time. The sequenced sample consisted of peripheral blood mononuclear cells. These receptors originate from a human donor with common variable immunodeficiency.

As regards this clone: The read ends 3 residues shy of where the CDR3 ends; the end is completed using the germline J gene. This chain links TRBV2 with TRBJ2-7; 10 bases are a match to TRBD1. The V gene's germline CDR1 is SNHLY and CDR2 FYNNEI. The CDR3 is made up of 14 amino acids. Losses at the gene ends were 6 bases for V and 2 bases for J; bases not matched to a gene: 4. The CDR3 region is CASSGQGVTYEQYF. The covered CDR3 bases are TGTGCCAGCAGCGGACAGGGGGTTACCTACGAG.

At least ten counts were recorded for this clone. CDR3: CATSEVNYGYTF. The sequenced CDR3 bases are TGTGCCACCAGCGAGGTAAACTATGGC. The genes are TRBV12-3 or TRBV12-4 and TRBJ1-2, with no clear D. The read is 3 residues too short to cover the CDR3 end, so that end is filled in from the germline J gene. The CDR3 runs to 12 residues. The V end was cut by 10 bases, the J end by 2 bases, with 11 bases between.

This clone has a handful of counts. The read halts 3 residues ahead of the CDR3 end, with the missing end drawn from the germline J gene. This rearrangement joins TRBV19 to TRBJ1-2, with D unclear. This CDR3 has 16 amino acids. CDR1 and CDR2 from the germline V gene are LNHDA and SQIVND (reference sequence). Trimming shortened V by 0 bases and J by 3 bases, and 14 bases separated the two germline ends. CDR3 in amino acids: CASSIEGGLPDYGYTF. CDR3 DNA (partial): TGTGCCAGTAGTATAGAAGGCGGACTTCCGGACTATGGC.

This clone was seen repeatedly, ten times or more. Sequencing ends 3 residues short of the CDR3 end; the germline J gene provides the rest. The chain carries TRBV5-5 and TRBJ2-1, with 11 bases matching TRBD1. Germline CDR1 and CDR2: SGHKS and YYEKEE (reference sequence). The CDR3 length is 15 residues. Trimming cost V 3 bases and J 9 bases; bases outside gene matches: 8. CDR3 amino acids: CASSSLGQGAFEQFF. The CDR3 bases that were read are TGTGCCAGCAGCTCCCTCGGACAGGGGGCTTTTGAG.

This clone occurred a few times. The read falls 3 residues short of the CDR3 end, and the missing part is taken from the germline J gene. The chain couples TRBV7-9 to TRBJ2-7; unclear D gene. Trimming removed 3 bases from V and 6 bases from J, with 12 bases in between. This CDR3 is built from 13 residues. Germline loops: CDR1 SEHNR, CDR2 FQNEAQ (reference sequence). Partial CDR3 DNA: TGTGCCAGCAGCTTTGAACAGCAACCCGAG. It yields the protein CASSFEQQPE. In full, the CDR3 is CASSFEQQPEQYF.

At least ten counts were recorded for this clone. Read data end 3 residues before the CDR3 end; the end is taken from the germline J gene. This sequence joins TRBV5-1 and TRBJ2-2; 8 nucleotides align to TRBD1. CDR3 length: 16 residues. The V gene end was trimmed by 0 bases and the J gene end by 1 base; junction bases not matched to a gene: 2. Germline V gene lookup returns CDR1 SGHRS and CDR2 YFSETQ. This chain's CDR3 is CASSLAGTGNTGELFF. CDR3 bases read: TGCGCCAGCAGCTTGGCCGGGACAGGGAACACCGGGGAG.

This clone was seen many times. The read ends 3 residues early relative to the CDR3; the germline J gene fills the gap. The J gene is TRBJ2-2, the V gene TRBV20-1, with D perhaps TRBD1 (5 bases). The germline CDR1 and CDR2 sequences are DFQATT and SNEGSKA (reference sequence). V dropped 1 base and J dropped 3 bases, with 15 bases sitting between them. The CDR3 extends over 16 amino acids. Incomplete CDR3 DNA: TGCAGTGCTAGAGGAGAAGACAGATCCTACACCGGGGAG. Its protein product is CSARGEDRSYTGE. The full CDR3 reads CSARGEDRSYTGELFF.

This clone was seen ten or more times. The read gets to within 3 residues of the CDR3 end, and the germline J gene fills in the rest. The chain couples TRBV20-1 to TRBJ2-4; TRBD2 aligns across 10 bases. Germline values: CDR1 DFQATT, CDR2 SNEGSKA (reference sequence). The V gene end was trimmed by 0 bases and the J gene end by 2 bases; junction bases not matched to a gene: 16. This CDR3 spans 20 amino acids. CDR3 protein: CSARDRRLAGAPTTKNIQYF. CDR3 bases read: TGCAGTGCTAGAGATCGAAGGCTAGCGGGGGCCCCGACGACCAAAAACATT.

This clone was counted at least ten times. Read data end 3 residues before the CDR3 end; the end is taken from the germline J gene. The genes are TRBV20-1 and TRBJ2-3; D ambiguous. The CDR3 sequence is 11 residues long. Trimming shortened V by 3 bases and J by 8 bases, and 9 bases separated the two germline ends. The V gene's germline CDR1 is DFQATT and CDR2 SNEGSKA (reference sequence). The part of the CDR3 DNA that was read is TGCAGTGCTAGTATTGCGGTTACG. The encoded protein is CSASIAVT. The whole CDR3 is CSASIAVTQYF.

Remarks on this clone: The read gets to within 3 residues of the CDR3 end, and the germline J gene fills in the rest. The chain has TRBV2 and TRBJ1-2; 7 nucleotides match TRBD1. V was clipped by 7 bases and J by 4 bases; unmatched bases: 9. This CDR3 comprises 14 residues. Germline CDR1 SNHLY, CDR2 FYNNEI. The CDR3 bases that were read are TGTGCCAGCACGGCTGAACAGGGGCCCTATGGC. This gives the protein CASTAEQGPYG. Given in full, the CDR3 is CASTAEQGPYGYTF.

A note on this clone: The CDR3 extends 3 residues past the end of the read, so its final part is completed from the germline J gene. This chain joins TRBV5-1 and TRBJ1-1, with 9 bases lining up with TRBD1. Germline V lookup: CDR1 SGHRS, CDR2 YFSETQ. This CDR3 has 16 amino acids. With 0 bases clipped from V and 1 base from J, the junction kept 4 bases outside the gene matches. The sequenced part of the CDR3 DNA is TGCGCCAGCAGCTTGGCCCCGGGACAGGGGAACACTGAA. This sequence encodes CASSLAPGQGNTE. The full CDR3 protein is CASSLAPGQGNTEAFF.

Remarks on this clone: The read ends 3 residues early relative to the CDR3; the germline J gene fills the gap. The chain has TRBV7-9 and TRBJ2-7, with a weak D call TRBD1 (5 bases). Germline assignment: CDR1 SEHNR and CDR2 FQNEAQ (reference sequence). V gave up 0 bases and J gave up 2 bases, with 8 bases separating them. The CDR3 covers 14 residues. Here the CDR3 reads CASSLAGQTYEQYF. The covered CDR3 bases are TGTGCCAGCAGCTTAGCCGGACAAACCTACGAG. Complete variable domain (other parts from reference TRBV7-9 and TRBJ2-7): DTGVSQNPRHKITKRGQNVTFRCDPISEHNRLYWYRQTLGQGPEFLTYFQNEAQLEKSRLLSDRFSAERPKGSFSTLEIQRTEQGDSAMYLCASSLAGQTYEQYFGPGTRLTVT.

The sequenced part of the CDR3 DNA is TGTGCCAGCAGCTTAGCGGGGGGGCCAACCACAGATACG. This sequence encodes CASSLAGGPTTDT. The entire CDR3 protein is CASSLAGGPTTDTQYF. V and J are TRBV7-2 and TRBJ2-3; D possibly corresponds to TRBD2 (7 bases). The CDR3 goes on 3 residues after the read ends, and that part is filled in from the germline J gene. Per germline, CDR1 SGHTA and CDR2 FQGNSA. This CDR3 contains 16 residues. Trimming shortened V by 0 bases and J by 2 bases, and 12 bases separated the two germline ends.

With respect to this clone: The junction differs from germline at one of its ends, possibly a read error. From the germline J gene comes the end of the CDR3, since the read stops 3 residues before it. This chain links TRBV30 with TRBJ1-5; D perhaps matches TRBD1 (5 bases). The CDR3 extends over 15 amino acids. The germline V gene encodes CDR1 GTSNPN and CDR2 SVGIG (reference sequence). The sequenced part of the CDR3 DNA is TGTGCCTGGAGTCACCAGGGTCTCGGCAAGCAGCCC. It encodes CAWSHQGLGKQP. The full CDR3 reads CAWSHQGLGKQPQHF. The variable domain in full, with the rest retrieved from reference TRBV30 and TRBJ1-5, is SQTIHQWPATLVQPVGSPLSLECTVEGTSNPNLYWYRQAAGRGLQLLFYSVGIGQISSEVPQNLSASRPQDRQFILSSKKLLLSDSGFYLCAWSHQGLGKQPQHFGDGTRLSIL.

This clone is judged medium-sized. The read ends 3 residues shy of where the CDR3 ends; the end is completed using the germline J gene. The V and J genes are TRBV2 and TRBJ2-2; unclear D gene. Per germline, CDR1 SNHLY and CDR2 FYNNEI. The V gene lost 11 bases and the J gene lost 3 bases, with 13 bases spanning the gap. CDR3 length equals 13 residues. CDR3 region: CASRPLDTGELFF. The part of the CDR3 DNA that was read is TGTGCCTCCAGACCCCTAGACACCGGGGAG.

This clone was counted many times. The CDR3 goes on 3 residues after the read ends, and that part is filled in from the germline J gene. The chain links TRBV19 to TRBJ1-4; D might be TRBD1 (6 bases). There are 16 residues in the CDR3. The ends were cut back, 1 base at V and 8 bases at J, with 17 bases in the middle. Germline assignment: CDR1 LNHDA and CDR2 SQIVND (reference sequence). The CDR3 loop reads CASSIAVGRGNEKLFF. CDR3 bases read: TGTGCCAGTAGTATAGCGGTGGGCAGGGGAAACGAAAAA.

Only a few counts were recorded for this clone. Coverage ceases 3 residues before the CDR3 finishes, and the germline J gene fills in the end. This chain connects TRBV10-2 to TRBJ2-1; D not certain. In germline, CDR1 is WSHSY, CDR2 SAAADI. The CDR3 is 11 amino acids. V lost 3 bases and J lost 6, with 3 bases in between. CDR3 loop: CASSDGNEQFF. CDR3 DNA, as far as it was read: TGCGCCAGCAGTGACGGCAATGAG.

This clone was seen only a few times. CDR3: CASSPQVSYNSPLHF. CDR3 DNA (partial): TGTGCCAGCTCACCACAGGTCTCCTATAATTCACCC. This sequence joins TRBV18 and TRBJ1-6, with D hard to call. The CDR3 end is not reached by the read, which stops 3 residues before it; the germline J gene fills it in. Trimming stripped 1 base from V and 0 bases from J, with 4 bases between. The CDR3 is 15 amino acids. CDR1 is KGHSH and CDR2 is LQKENI in the germline V gene.

This clone was seen more than once but under ten times. The read halts 3 residues ahead of the CDR3 end, with the missing end drawn from the germline J gene. This chain connects TRBV6-2 or TRBV6-3 to TRBJ1-5; D possibly corresponds to TRBD1 (5 bases). V was clipped by 7 bases and J by 2 bases, with 15 bases between them. The CDR3 loop spans 15 amino acids. Looked up from germline, CDR1 is MNHEY and CDR2 is SVGEGT. Partial CDR3 DNA: TGTGCCAGCACCCCCGTGGAGGGGCGCAATCAGCCC. This translates into CASTPVEGRNQP. The complete CDR3 reads CASTPVEGRNQPQHF.

In its sample, this clone was seen many times. The CDR3 end lies 3 residues beyond the end of the read and is filled in from the germline J gene. The genes are TRBV10-1 and TRBJ2-3; 13 bases match TRBD2. The V gene's germline CDR1 is WNHNN and CDR2 SYGVQD (reference sequence). The CDR3 is 16 amino acids. The trim removed 0 bases at V and 3 bases at J, leaving 0 bases unmatched. CDR3 region: CASSESTSGGTDTQYF. CDR3 bases read: TGCGCCAGCAGTGAGTCGACTAGCGGGGGGACAGATACG.

Only a few counts were recorded for this clone. The missing CDR3 end, 3 residues past where the read stops, is filled in from the germline J gene. The rearrangement uses TRBV30 and TRBJ2-5; TRBD2 might be the D (6 bases). There are 15 residues in the CDR3. V lost 0 bases and J lost 2, with 13 bases in between. CDR1 is GTSNPN and CDR2 is SVGIG in the germline V gene (reference sequence). This CDR3 reads CAWSVGGTGQETQYF. The part of the CDR3 DNA that was read is TGTGCCTGGAGTGTAGGAGGGACTGGACAAGAGACC. Full variable domain (rest looked up from reference TRBV30 and TRBJ2-5): SQTIHQWPATLVQPVGSPLSLECTVEGTSNPNLYWYRQAAGRGLQLLFYSVGIGQISSEVPQNLSASRPQDRQFILSSKKLLLSDSGFYLCAWSVGGTGQETQYFGPGTRLLVL.

Regarding this clone: The CDR3 end falls 3 residues outside the read, so it is completed with the germline J gene. The chain recombines TRBV23-1 with TRBJ2-1, with 15 nucleotides matching TRBD2. TRBV23-1 is an ORF; its function is uncertain. V was clipped by 7 bases and J by 0 bases; unmatched bases: 4. CDR3 size: 17 residues. The part of the CDR3 DNA that was read is TGCGCCAGCATGGGACTAGCGGGGGGAAGCTCCTACAATGAG. Translation gives CASMGLAGGSSYNE. The whole CDR3 reads CASMGLAGGSSYNEQFF.

A remark on this clone: The CDR3 end lies 3 residues beyond the end of the read and is filled in from the germline J gene. The chain recombines TRBV2 with TRBJ1-2, with 7 bases fitting TRBD1. CDR3 size: 18 residues. Germline trimming cut 7 bases from V and 3 bases from J; bases unmatched to any gene: 20. Germline V gives CDR1 SNHLY, CDR2 FYNNEI. The CDR3 DNA, read in part, is TGTGCCAGCATACGTCCCCCCGACAGGGTCCAAATAGACTATGGC. It specifies CASIRPPDRVQIDYG. The whole CDR3 protein reads CASIRPPDRVQIDYGYTF.

This clone was picked up many times. The read is 3 residues too short to cover the CDR3 end, so that end is filled in from the germline J gene. The chain recombines TRBV7-9 with TRBJ2-7; TRBD1 is a possible D gene (5 bases). In germline, CDR1 is SEHNR, CDR2 FQNEAQ (reference sequence). The CDR3 is made up of 15 amino acids. Trimming cost V 2 bases and J 0 bases, with 11 bases left between them. The CDR3 bases that were read are TGTGCCAGCAGCTTAAGACAGAAAGACTCCTACGAG. This codes for CASSLRQKDSYE. The entire CDR3 sequence reads CASSLRQKDSYEQYF.

In regard to this clone: Coverage ceases 3 residues before the CDR3 finishes, and the germline J gene fills in the end. The chain employs TRBV5-1 and TRBJ2-5; 9 positions match TRBD2. This CDR3 contains 16 residues. The V gene end was trimmed by 0 bases and the J gene end by 2 bases; junction bases not matched to a gene: 5. CDR1 and CDR2 from the germline V gene are SGHRS and YFSETQ. CDR3 DNA (partial): TGCGCCAGCAGCTTGGGGGGTAGCGGGGGTCAAGAGACC. It specifies CASSLGGSGGQET. The full CDR3 protein is CASSLGGSGGQETQYF.

This clone showed up just a few times. Read coverage stops 3 residues before the CDR3 terminus; the germline J gene supplies the remainder. The J gene is TRBJ2-7, the V gene TRBV11-2; tentatively, D is TRBD2 (6 bases). The CDR3 is 14 residues long. Trimming left V 1 base short and J 0 bases short, with 7 bases between. CDR1 is SGHAT, CDR2 FQNNGV, per germline. CDR3 bases read: TGTGCCAGCAGCTTAGTCGGGGGCTCCTACGAG. Translation gives CASSLVGGSYE. The full CDR3 sequence reads CASSLVGGSYEQYF.

This clone was detected a few times. The CDR3 extends 3 residues past the end of the read, so its final part is completed from the germline J gene. The gene calls are TRBV18 and TRBJ2-7, with D possibly TRBD2 on 6 matching bases. With 0 bases removed from V and 2 bases from J, the gap between germline ends came to 8 bases. Germline CDR1 reads KGHSH; CDR2 reads LQKENI. The CDR3 loop spans 14 amino acids. The CDR3 reads CASSPPWGAYEQYF. The DNA read from the CDR3 is TGTGCCAGCTCACCACCGTGGGGGGCCTACGAG.

This clone came up many times. The read finishes 3 residues shy of the CDR3 end, and the germline J gene is used to complete it. The J gene is TRBJ2-1, the V gene TRBV5-1, with 7 bases aligning to TRBD1. The germline gives CDR1 SGHRS, CDR2 YFSETQ. After removal of 5 bases from V and 5 bases from J, the junction contained 10 bases not matched to a gene. There are 15 residues in the CDR3. The part of the CDR3 DNA that was read is TGCGCCAGCAGTGAAGACAGGGTAGGGCACAATGAG. It codes for CASSEDRVGHNE. The complete CDR3 protein is CASSEDRVGHNEQFF. Looking up the rest from reference TRBV5-1 and TRBJ2-1 gives the full variable domain: KAGVTQTPRYLIKTRGQQVTLSCSPISGHRSVSWYQQTPGQGLQFLFEYFSETQRNKGNFPGRFSGRQFSNSRSEMNVSTLELGDSALYLCASSEDRVGHNEQFFGPGTRLTVL.

This clone was detected only a few times. The read is 3 residues too short to cover the CDR3 end, so that end is filled in from the germline J gene. The genes are TRBV30 and TRBJ1-3; no definite D call. The CDR3 is 11 amino acids. Trimming stripped 5 bases from V and 8 bases from J, with 10 bases between. Germline assignment: CDR1 GTSNPN and CDR2 SVGIG (reference sequence). The CDR3 sequence is CAWCPRDTIYF. Partial CDR3 DNA: TGTGCCTGGTGCCCGCGGGACACC.

The sample holds a few counts of this clone. The read ends 3 residues before the CDR3 terminus; that terminus is restored from the germline J gene. This chain uses TRBV7-9 with TRBJ2-3; TRBD2 matches at 7 bases. CDR3 size: 14 residues. Looked up from germline, CDR1 is SEHNR and CDR2 is FQNEAQ (reference sequence). Losses at the gene ends were 8 bases for V and 4 bases for J; bases not matched to a gene: 9. The CDR3 bases that were read are TGTGCCAGCGAGCGGGGCGGGGCGGCAGATACG. It specifies CASERGGAADT. The entire CDR3 protein is CASERGGAADTQYF.

This clone appeared a few times. The observed sequence ends 3 residues before the CDR3 terminus, with the missing tail filled in from the germline J gene. The rearrangement joins TRBV2 to TRBJ2-7; 11 positions agree with TRBD2. With 8 bases clipped from V and 6 bases from J, the junction kept 6 bases outside the gene matches. Germline lookup yields CDR1 SNHLY and CDR2 FYNNEI. The CDR3 runs 13 residues. This CDR3 reads CASGILAGGEQYF. CDR3 DNA, as far as it was read: TGTGCCAGCGGGATTCTAGCGGGGGGCGAG. The variable domain in full, with the rest retrieved from reference TRBV2 and TRBJ2-7, is EPEVTQTPSHQVTQMGQEVILRCVPISNHLYFYWYRQILGQKVEFLVSFYNNEISEKSEIFDDQFSVERPDGSNFTLKIRSTKLEDSAMYFCASGILAGGEQYFGPGTRLTVT.

Worth noting for this clone: The sequence runs out 3 residues before the end of the CDR3; the remainder is reconstructed from the germline J gene. This chain links TRBV30 with TRBJ1-1; D uncertain. Germline values: CDR1 GTSNPN, CDR2 SVGIG (reference sequence). V was clipped by 0 bases and J by 5 bases, with 10 bases between them. This CDR3 spans 13 amino acids. CDR3 amino acids: CAWSVRARTEAFF. CDR3 DNA, as far as it was read: TGTGCCTGGAGTGTACGAGCTAGGACTGAA.